The TCR beta chain under discussion was sequenced for a study of cytomegalovirus exposure and HLA in healthy donors. In the PCR, 60 Vbeta and 13 Jbeta primers were used. Libraries were prepared by immunoSEQ multiplex PCR; TCRdb keeps only in-frame clonotypes and omits some of them. The table includes about 170,000 clones, about 85% detected once. This CDR3 comprises 15 residues. Germline V CDR1 and CDR2: MNHNS, SASEGT. Trimming took 2 bases from V and 0 from J, leaving 11 bases between them. Input material: PBMCs. This receptor was identified in a man aged 25-40 years in good health and CMV-seropositive. The chain carries TRBV6-1 and TRBJ2-7; weak D call: TRBD1 (5 bases). In DNA, the CDR3 is TGTGCCAGCAGTGAAAGGGGAAAGGGCTCCTACGAGCAGTACTTC. Its translation is CASSERGKGSYEQYF.